One and the same sample provided the 29 T cell receptor beta chains below, sequenced in a study of shared clonotypes between healthy human individuals. Libraries were prepared by immunoSEQ multiplex PCR; TCRdb keeps only in-frame clonotypes and omits some of them. The sample contains about 380,000 clones, 95% to 97% of which appear only once. The sequenced sample consisted of memory CD8+ T cells sorted from blood. Indicated subset: CD45RO+ cells pooled with CCR7-negative TemRA cells. Receptor source: a man aged 25-40 years in good health.

V usage is TRBV27 and J usage is TRBJ1-5; no definite D call. This CDR3 is built from 13 residues. CDR1 MNHEY and CDR2 SMNVEV come from the germline V gene (reference sequence). V dropped 0 bases and J dropped 15 bases, with 15 bases sitting between them. In DNA form, the CDR3 reads TGTGCCAGCAGTTTATCGAATAGTAGGACCATGCATTTT. It codes for CASSLSNSRTMHF.

The genes are TRBV11-2 and TRBJ2-2; 11 nucleotides align to TRBD2. Looked up from germline, CDR1 is SGHAT and CDR2 is FQNNGV. The length of the CDR3 is 16 residues. Germline trimming cut 5 bases from V and 4 bases from J; bases unmatched to any gene: 6. The CDR3 protein is CASSQPGLAVTGELFF. The CDR3 coding sequence is TGTGCCAGCAGCCAGCCGGGACTAGCGGTCACCGGGGAGCTGTTTTTT.

The gene calls are TRBV10-3 and TRBJ2-5; tentatively, D is TRBD1 (6 bases). CDR1 is ENHRY and CDR2 is SYGVKD in the germline V gene. CDR3 length equals 13 residues. V dropped 2 bases and J dropped 4 bases, with 8 bases sitting between them. The CDR3 coding sequence is TGTGCCATCAGTGAGATCAGGGGAGAGACCCAGTACTTC. This sequence encodes CAISEIRGETQYF.

Worth noting for this clone: The sample carries other DNA sequences with the same CDR3. The chain employs TRBV5-1 and TRBJ2-7; D perhaps matches TRBD1 (6 bases). V lost 5 bases and J lost 0, with 9 bases in between. The germline CDR1 and CDR2 sequences are SGHRS and YFSETQ. The CDR3 extends over 13 amino acids. CDR3: CASSIQGSYEQYF. The CDR3, as DNA: TGCGCCAGCAGTATACAGGGCTCCTACGAGCAGTACTTC.

This clone occurred once. The chain uses TRBV7-9 and TRBJ2-1; 10 bases are shared with TRBD2. V was clipped by 6 bases and J by 2 bases; unmatched bases: 7. CDR1 is SEHNR, CDR2 FQNEAQ, per germline (reference sequence). The CDR3 covers 16 residues. Written as DNA, the CDR3 is TGTGCCAGCAGTCAAAAAGCGGGAGGGGCCTACAATGAGCAGTTCTTC. Its translation: CASSQKAGGAYNEQFF.

The chain has TRBV2 and TRBJ2-7; D not resolved. Between the trimmed V and J ends, which lost 4 bases and 0 bases, there was a span of 7 bases. CDR3 size: 13 residues. Per the germline V gene, CDR1 is SNHLY and CDR2 is FYNNEI. The CDR3 is CASSVDISYEQYF. The CDR3 DNA reads TGTGCCAGCAGTGTCGACATCTCCTACGAGCAGTACTTC. Full variable domain (outside the CDR3, taken from reference TRBV2 and TRBJ2-7): EPEVTQTPSHQVTQMGQEVILRCVPISNHLYFYWYRQILGQKVEFLVSFYNNEISEKSEIFDDQFSVERPDGSNFTLKIRSTKLEDSAMYFCASSVDISYEQYFGPGTRLTVT.

This clone has more than one count but fewer than ten. Other nucleotide sequences in the sample specify the same CDR3. The rearrangement joins TRBV5-1 to TRBJ2-7, with TRBD2 matching 8 bases. CDR1 SGHRS and CDR2 YFSETQ come from the germline V gene. V lost 0 bases to trimming and J lost 1 base; unmatched junction nucleotides: 0. The CDR3 contains 14 residues. The CDR3 sequence: CASSLGGGSYEQYF. In DNA form, the CDR3 reads TGCGCCAGCAGCTTGGGCGGGGGGTCCTACGAGCAGTACTTC.

This clone was observed a single time. This rearrangement joins TRBV10-3 to TRBJ2-7; the D gene is possibly TRBD2 (6 bases). In germline, CDR1 is ENHRY, CDR2 SYGVKD. Trimming stripped 10 bases from V and 0 bases from J, with 16 bases between. The CDR3 contains 14 residues. In DNA form, the CDR3 reads TGTGCCACAACCCTCGGGGGAAGCTCCTACGAGCAGTACTTC. It yields the protein CATTLGGSSYEQYF.

This rearrangement joins TRBV9 to TRBJ2-1; D is possibly TRBD2 (5 bases). The CDR3 consists of 15 residues. V shed 9 bases and J shed 0 bases, with 16 bases lying between them. The germline gives CDR1 SGDLS, CDR2 YYNGEE. The DNA for the CDR3 is TGTGCCACCTCCCGGGAACCGAGCTCCTACAATGAGCAGTTCTTC. Amino acids: CATSREPSSYNEQFF.

The V gene is TRBV13, the J gene TRBJ2-7, with 7 bases lining up with TRBD2. This CDR3 is built from 14 residues. V trimming: 0 bases; J trimming: 6 bases; junction bases outside the gene matches: 5. The germline V gene has CDR1 PRHDT and CDR2 FYEKMQ (reference sequence). The CDR3 spells CASSLGLAASEQYF. The CDR3 DNA sequence: TGTGCCAGCAGCTTAGGTCTAGCGGCCTCCGAGCAGTACTTC.

This chain links TRBV11-2 with TRBJ1-3; 7 nucleotides agree with TRBD1. The germline V gene encodes CDR1 SGHAT and CDR2 FQNNGV. Trimming removed 0 bases from V and 2 bases from J; junction bases left unmatched: 10. This CDR3 has 18 residues. The CDR3 loop reads CASSLDRYPTGTGNTIYF. As DNA, the CDR3 is TGTGCCAGCAGCTTAGATCGATATCCGACAGGGACTGGAAACACCATATATTTT.

The gene calls are TRBV29-1 and TRBJ2-3; 7 positions agree with TRBD1. Germline V lookup: CDR1 SQVTM, CDR2 ANQGSEA. CDR3 length equals 14 residues. The ends lost 2 bases at V and 2 bases at J; junction bases unmatched: 4. DNA for the CDR3: TGCAGCGTTGAACCGGACAGGAACACAGATACGCAGTATTTT. Translated: CSVEPDRNTDTQYF.

The chain is built from TRBV28 and TRBJ1-2, with 7 bases matching TRBD1. Germline-derived CDR1 and CDR2 are MDHEN and SYDVKM. V dropped 4 bases and J dropped 8; count of bases not matched to a gene: 10. This CDR3 contains 14 residues. DNA for the CDR3: TGTGCCAGCAGTTCCCCCCGACAGGGAAGGGGCTACACCTTC. Translating gives CASSSPRQGRGYTF.

This clone was detected only once. The V call is TRBV29-1, the J call TRBJ1-1, with 9 bases lining up with TRBD1. With 7 bases clipped from V and 1 base from J, the junction kept 4 bases outside the gene matches. Germline CDR1 reads SQVTM; CDR2 reads ANQGSEA. This CDR3 is 13 amino acids long. The CDR3 reads CSALTGGNTEAFF. The CDR3 DNA is TGCAGCGCCCTGACAGGGGGGAACACTGAAGCTTTCTTT.

The chain is built from TRBV30 and TRBJ2-1; weak D call: TRBD2 (5 bases). The length of the CDR3 is 15 residues. Germline CDR1 reads GTSNPN; CDR2 reads SVGIG (reference sequence). V lost 2 bases and J lost 2, with 13 bases in between. CDR3 protein: CAWSFGGSAYNEQFF. DNA for the CDR3: TGTGCCTGGAGTTTTGGAGGCAGTGCCTACAATGAGCAGTTCTTC.

The rearrangement uses TRBV20-1 and TRBJ2-7; no firm D call. The V and J ends lost 6 bases and 3 bases respectively, with 9 bases between them. The CDR3 consists of 11 residues. Per germline, CDR1 DFQATT and CDR2 SNEGSKA (reference sequence). The CDR3 coding sequence is TGCAGTGCGACCTGGGACTACGAGCAGTACTTC. Translating it yields CSATWDYEQYF.

The chain uses TRBV27 and TRBJ1-5, with unresolved D. Per germline, CDR1 MNHEY and CDR2 SMNVEV (reference sequence). The CDR3 is 13 amino acids. The V end was cut by 6 bases, the J end by 5 bases, with 11 bases between. The CDR3 reads CASRLTRDQPQHF. For the CDR3, the DNA is TGTGCCAGCAGACTGACGCGGGATCAGCCCCAGCATTTT.

This sequence joins TRBV19 and TRBJ1-5, with D possibly being TRBD1 (5 bases). The V and J ends lost 4 bases and 4 bases respectively, with 14 bases between them. The CDR3 spans 15 residues. Germline CDR1 is LNHDA and CDR2 is SQIVND (reference sequence). CDR3 DNA sequence: TGTGCCAGTAGTACCACCAGGGACGGAAATCAGCCCCAGCATTTT. The encoded protein is CASSTTRDGNQPQHF.

The V and J genes are TRBV28 and TRBJ2-1; maybe TRBD2 (5 bases). Trimming shortened V by 8 bases and J by 3 bases, and 14 bases separated the two germline ends. The V gene's germline CDR1 is MDHEN and CDR2 SYDVKM. CDR3 length equals 14 residues. The CDR3 sequence is CASSSGLFYNEQFF. The CDR3 DNA reads TGTGCCAGCTCAAGCGGCCTCTTCTACAATGAGCAGTTCTTC.

CDR3 nucleotide sequence: TGTGCCAGCAGTCAGCCAGGCTACGAGCAGTACTTC. This gives the protein CASSQPGYEQYF. The rearrangement joins TRBV28 to TRBJ2-7; the D is unclear. V shed 5 bases and J shed 3 bases, with 8 bases lying between them. From germline, CDR1 is MDHEN and CDR2 SYDVKM. This CDR3 comprises 12 residues.

V is TRBV7-9 and J is TRBJ2-1; D unclear. The CDR3 is 13 amino acids. The germline V gene has CDR1 SEHNR and CDR2 FQNEAQ (reference sequence). Trimming removed 5 bases at V and 5 bases at J, with 10 bases between. CDR3 nucleotides: TGTGCCAGCAGCCGTGGAGCTAACAATGAGCAGTTCTTC. Residues: CASSRGANNEQFF.

The rearrangement uses TRBV10-3 and TRBJ1-5, with TRBD1 matching 8 bases. CDR1 and CDR2 (germline): ENHRY, SYGVKD. V shed 5 bases and J 11 bases; nucleotides not matched to a gene: 5. There are 12 residues in the CDR3. CDR3 amino acids: CAISLDRVTQHF. CDR3 coding DNA: TGTGCCATCAGTCTGGACAGGGTGACCCAGCATTTT.

The rearrangement links TRBV20-1 to TRBJ2-3; D is undetermined. Germline V CDR1 and CDR2: DFQATT, SNEGSKA (reference sequence). The CDR3 extends over 11 amino acids. V dropped 5 bases and J dropped 6 bases, with 9 bases sitting between them. In DNA, the CDR3 is TGCAGTGCTCCCCTAGGGGATACGCAGTATTTT. Translating it yields CSAPLGDTQYF.

V gene TRBV6-6 combines with J gene TRBJ1-1, with D possibly matching TRBD1 (5 bases). The ends were cut back, 6 bases at V and 4 bases at J, with 6 bases in the middle. This CDR3 contains 11 residues. Germline V gene lookup returns CDR1 MNHNY and CDR2 SVGAGI (reference sequence). The CDR3 coding sequence is TGTGCCAGCAGAAGGGGCACTGAAGCTTTCTTT. This codes for CASRRGTEAFF.

This clone has a single count. The chain combines TRBV5-1 with TRBJ2-3; D unresolved. Trimming removed 2 bases from V and 4 bases from J, with 14 bases in between. This CDR3 has 15 amino acids. The V gene's germline CDR1 is SGHRS and CDR2 YFSETQ. The CDR3: CASSFEPAVPDTQYF. The CDR3 DNA is TGCGCCAGCAGCTTCGAGCCAGCAGTCCCAGATACGCAGTATTTT.

The rearrangement links TRBV11-3 to TRBJ2-3; D is unresolved. The CDR3 covers 12 residues. V gave up 1 base and J gave up 4 bases, with 3 bases separating them. Germline loops: CDR1 SGHNT, CDR2 YENEEA. CDR3 in amino acids: CASSLVPDTQYF. CDR3 nucleotide sequence: TGTGCCAGCAGCTTAGTACCAGATACGCAGTATTTT.

The chain is built from TRBV4-1 and TRBJ2-3, with 7 bases lining up with TRBD2. The CDR3 is 17 residues long. Germline values: CDR1 MGHRA, CDR2 YSYEKL. V lost 4 bases, J lost 2 bases, and 12 bases stayed unmatched. This chain's CDR3 is CASSPKSWTRLTDTQYF. The CDR3 DNA is TGCGCCAGCAGCCCAAAGTCATGGACTAGACTCACAGATACGCAGTATTTT.

The chain uses TRBV6-1 and TRBJ2-5; D ambiguous. Germline CDR1 is MNHNS and CDR2 is SASEGT. This CDR3 is 12 amino acids long. V lost 5 bases, J lost 5 bases, and 9 bases lay in between. CDR3 coding DNA: TGTGCCAGCAGTTTGGATGGGGAGACCCAGTACTTC. Protein: CASSLDGETQYF.

This clone was seen only once. The chain combines TRBV6-1 with TRBJ2-3, with a possible D match to TRBD2 (6 bases). The CDR3 covers 16 residues. Germline CDR1 MNHNS, CDR2 SASEGT. V was cut by 3 bases and J by 2 bases, with 15 bases left in between. This CDR3 reads CASSDMGGWVTDTQYF. Here the CDR3 DNA reads TGTGCCAGCAGTGACATGGGGGGATGGGTCACAGATACGCAGTATTTT.